These T cell receptor beta chains were read from a single sample in a study of read filtering for tumor transcriptome and immune sequencing. MiXCR was run by TCRdb on the reads, yielding one entry per CDR3 protein. The profile shows under 150,000 distinct CDR3 sequences, about 12% of them singletons. The sequencing input was a population of CD138-negative cells sorted from bone marrow. Every receptor here comes from a donor older than 35 with multiple myeloma. Each CDR3 is given with its conserved first and last residue. Each record gives: clone size, D gene, V gene, J gene, CDR3 protein, CDR3 DNA. The D gene is left open where the match is weak. Rows give clone size only sometimes, using once, few, many, or a class for an expanded clone.

many,-,TRBV4-2,TRBJ1-1,CASSRASGESTEAFF,TGTGCCAGCAGCCGAGCATCAGGGGAGTCCACTGAAGCTTTCTTT
many,TRBD2,TRBV9,TRBJ2-2,CASSGPSGRSTGELFF,TGTGCCAGCAGCGGCCCTAGCGGGAGGTCTACCGGGGAGCTGTTTTTT
many,-,TRBV29-1,TRBJ2-2,CSVRAGRNTGELFF,TGCAGCGTCCGTGCGGGTAGGAACACCGGGGAGCTGTTTTTT
many,-,TRBV7-8,TRBJ2-1,CASSLGSGSYNEQFF,TGTGCCAGCAGCTTGGGATCCGGCTCCTACAATGAGCAGTTCTTC
many,-,TRBV6-5,TRBJ2-5,CASRGRGQETQYF,TGTGCCAGCAGGGGAAGAGGTCAAGAGACCCAGTACTTC
-,TRBD1,TRBV11-3,TRBJ2-7,CASNTYGTADEQYF,TGTGCCAGCAACACGTACGGGACAGCGGACGAGCAGTACTTC
few,TRBD2,TRBV12-5,TRBJ2-2,CASGFPESGSYTGELFF,TGTGCTAGTGGTTTTCCCGAGAGCGGGAGCTACACCGGGGAGCTGTTTTTT
many,-,TRBV29-1,TRBJ2-7,CSVKEQLRTYEQYF,TGCAGCGTAAAAGAACAACTGCGGACCTACGAGCAGTACTTC
many,-,TRBV12-3/TRBV12-4,TRBJ2-5,CASSLKVQETQYF,TGTGCCAGCAGTTTGAAAGTGCAAGAGACCCAGTACTTC
many,TRBD1,TRBV5-1,TRBJ2-7,CASSLDWQGAYEQYF,TGCGCCAGCAGCTTGGATTGGCAGGGGGCCTACGAGCAGTACTTC
-,-,TRBV7-8,TRBJ2-7,CASSLAQGQPYEQYF,TGTGCCAGCAGCTTAGCGCAAGGACAGCCTTACGAGCAGTACTTC
many,-,TRBV30,TRBJ1-5,CAWSPRPRQGAQPQHF,TGTGCCTGGAGTCCACGACCACGGCAAGGGGCTCAGCCCCAGCATTTT
many,TRBD1,TRBV11-2,TRBJ1-6,CASSLAIGQGYNSPLHF,TGTGCCAGCAGCTTAGCCATAGGACAGGGGTATAATTCACCCCTCCACTTT
many,-,TRBV4-1,TRBJ2-6,CASSQDHWSSGANVLTF,TGCGCCAGCAGCCAAGACCACTGGAGCTCTGGGGCCAACGTCCTGACTTTC
-,TRBD1,TRBV30,TRBJ1-6,CACSPGGGSPLHF,TGTGCCTGTAGTCCAGGGGGCGGTTCACCCCTCCACTTT
many,TRBD1,TRBV7-3,TRBJ2-5,CASSLGQGGQETQYF,TGTGCCAGCAGCTTGGGACAGGGGGGTCAAGAGACCCAGTACTTC
many,TRBD1,TRBV29-1,TRBJ1-2,CSALGEGALGYTF,TGCAGCGCCCTCGGGGAGGGGGCGCTGGGCTACACCTTC
many,-,TRBV11-2,TRBJ2-1,CASSAHMGFSYNEQFF,TGTGCCAGCAGCGCCCACATGGGATTCAGCTACAATGAGCAGTTCTTC
many,-,TRBV7-2,TRBJ2-7,CASSLARTRGYEQYF,TGTGCCAGCAGCTTAGCCAGGACCAGAGGCTACGAGCAGTACTTC
many,TRBD2,TRBV30,TRBJ2-7,CAWSVPVLASGRYTPYEQYF,TGTGCCTGGAGTGTACCCGTTTTAGCTAGCGGGAGGTATACCCCTTACGAGCAGTACTTC
many,TRBD1,TRBV10-3,TRBJ2-7,CAISDPGQGRSYEQYF,TGTGCCATCAGTGACCCGGGACAGGGACGAAGCTACGAGCAGTACTTC
many,TRBD1,TRBV2,TRBJ1-1,CASSEQGAIGSQAFF,TGTGCCAGCAGTGAGCAGGGGGCAATTGGGAGTCAAGCTTTCTTT
many,TRBD2,TRBV7-9,TRBJ2-2,CASSLGRTSLNTGELFF,TGTGCCAGCAGCTTAGGCAGGACTAGCCTGAACACCGGGGAGCTGTTTTTT
many,-,TRBV10-3,TRBJ2-4,CAISGELAKNIQYF,TGTGCCATCAGTGGAGAGTTAGCCAAAAACATTCAGTACTTC
many,-,TRBV4-1,TRBJ1-5,CARGGGSYQPQHF,TGCGCCAGGGGGGGGGGCAGCTATCAGCCCCAGCATTTT
-,TRBD2,TRBV24-1,TRBJ2-2,CATRSGRPSTGELFF,TGTGCCACTCGTAGCGGGAGGCCCTCCACCGGGGAGCTGTTTTTT
many,TRBD1,TRBV18,TRBJ1-5,CASSPPEGTGDQPQHF,TGTGCCAGCTCACCACCAGAGGGGACAGGGGATCAGCCCCAGCATTTT
many,-,TRBV29-1,TRBJ2-7,CSVEALGASARLEQYF,TGCAGCGTTGAAGCCCTAGGGGCTAGTGCCAGACTCGAGCAGTACTTC
many,-,TRBV7-2,TRBJ1-2,CASSTTDELYYYGYTF,TGTGCCAGCAGCACAACCGACGAGCTTTATTACTATGGCTACACCTTC
many,-,TRBV5-1,TRBJ2-2,CASSLDGQGELFF,TGCGCCAGCAGCTTGGACGGTCAGGGGGAGCTGTTTTTT
-,TRBD2,TRBV7-3,TRBJ2-1,CASSLQGLAGDEQFF,TGTGCCAGCAGCTTACAAGGACTAGCGGGAGATGAGCAGTTCTTC
-,-,TRBV12-3/TRBV12-4,TRBJ2-2,CASNRTGELFF,TGTGCCAGCAATAGGACCGGGGAGCTGTTTTTT
-,-,TRBV5-1,TRBJ2-3,CASSLVVFADTQYF,TGCGCCAGCAGCTTGGTAGTCTTCGCAGATACGCAGTATTTT
many,TRBD1,TRBV3-1,TRBJ2-7,CASSRGAQGAYEQYF,TGTGCCAGCAGCCGAGGGGCCCAGGGGGCCTACGAGCAGTACTTC
many,-,TRBV29-1,TRBJ1-4,CSANIATNEKLFF,TGCAGCGCGAACATTGCAACTAATGAAAAACTGTTTTTT
many,-,TRBV19,TRBJ2-1,CATRLGGRGNEQFF,TGTGCCACGCGGCTCGGGGGCAGGGGAAATGAGCAGTTCTTC
many,TRBD2,TRBV20-1,TRBJ2-1,CSASGTSGRIVNEQFF,TGCAGTGCTTCCGGGACTAGCGGGAGGATCGTCAATGAGCAGTTCTTC
many,-,TRBV10-3,TRBJ1-5,CAISEGAGNQPQHF,TGTGCCATCAGTGAGGGGGCTGGCAATCAGCCCCAGCATTTT
many,-,TRBV5-6,TRBJ2-7,CASSPGGVTYEQYF,TGTGCCAGCAGCCCGGGGGGCGTTACCTACGAGCAGTACTTC
many,-,TRBV29-1,TRBJ2-1,CSVEDAGTPSYNEQFF,TGCAGCGTTGAAGATGCTGGGACCCCCAGTTACAATGAGCAGTTCTTC
many,TRBD2,TRBV28,TRBJ2-3,CASSLRTSAITDTQYF,TGTGCCAGCTCACTTAGGACTAGCGCGATCACAGATACGCAGTATTTT
many,TRBD2,TRBV7-3,TRBJ2-2,CASSRDPGLAGDKTGELFF,TGTGCCAGCAGCCGAGACCCGGGACTAGCGGGAGATAAGACCGGGGAGCTGTTTTTT
many,TRBD2,TRBV5-1,TRBJ2-1,CASSLALTSGGDEQFF,TGCGCCAGCAGCTTGGCGCTGACTAGCGGGGGCGATGAGCAGTTCTTC
-,-,TRBV6-5,TRBJ1-2,CASSYSTKYGYTF,TGTGCCAGCAGTTACTCCACAAAGTATGGCTACACCTTC
many,-,TRBV27,TRBJ2-3,CASSLQDIDTQYF,TGTGCCAGCAGTTTGCAGGACATCGATACGCAGTATTTT
many,-,TRBV25-1,TRBJ2-1,CASSPPAGIPYNEQFF,TGTGCCAGCAGTCCCCCTGCGGGAATCCCTTACAATGAGCAGTTCTTC
many,-,TRBV13,TRBJ2-1,CASSLEGFEQFF,TGTGCCAGCAGCTTAGAAGGGTTTGAGCAGTTCTTC
many,-,TRBV5-1,TRBJ1-1,CASSLRGGDTEAFF,TGCGCCAGCAGCTTGAGGGGGGGGGACACTGAAGCTTTCTTT
-,TRBD1,TRBV12-3/TRBV12-4,TRBJ2-1,CAGSSRDRSYNEQFF,TGTGCCGGCAGTTCCCGGGACAGGTCCTACAATGAGCAGTTCTTC
many,-,TRBV6-2/TRBV6-3,TRBJ1-1,CASTQTPNTEAFF,TGTGCCAGCACCCAGACACCTAACACTGAAGCTTTCTTT
many,TRBD1,TRBV11-2,TRBJ2-2,CASSRETGANTGELFF,TGTGCCAGCAGCCGAGAAACAGGGGCGAACACCGGGGAGCTGTTTTTT
few,-,TRBV19,TRBJ2-3,CASSAQGAGGRRDTQYF,TGTGCCAGTAGTGCCCAGGGGGCGGGAGGCAGGCGAGATACGCAGTATTTT
many,-,TRBV15,TRBJ2-3,CATSSKGRAGTDTQYF,TGTGCCACCAGCAGCAAGGGTAGGGCGGGCACAGATACGCAGTATTTT
many,TRBD1,TRBV7-3,TRBJ1-1,CASSLDRGEAFF,TGTGCCAGCAGCTTGGACAGGGGTGAAGCTTTCTTT
many,-,TRBV20-1,TRBJ2-1,CSVPLWAYNEQFF,TGCAGTGTTCCCCTGTGGGCCTACAATGAGCAGTTCTTC